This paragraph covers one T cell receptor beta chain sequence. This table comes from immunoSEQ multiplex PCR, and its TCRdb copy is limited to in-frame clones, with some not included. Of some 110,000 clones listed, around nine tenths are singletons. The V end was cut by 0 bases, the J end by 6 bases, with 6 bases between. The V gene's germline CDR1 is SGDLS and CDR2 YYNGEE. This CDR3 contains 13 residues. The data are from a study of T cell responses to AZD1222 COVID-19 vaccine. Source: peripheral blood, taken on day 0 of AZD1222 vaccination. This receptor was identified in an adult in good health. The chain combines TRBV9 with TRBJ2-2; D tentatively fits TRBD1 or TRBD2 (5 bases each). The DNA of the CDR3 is TGTGCCAGCAGCGTAGTGGGGGCCGGGGAGCTGTTTTTT. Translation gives CASSVVGAGELFF.